The clone carrying this T cell receptor (beta chain) came up once. As yet, its antigen is unknown. The table came from immunoSEQ multiplex PCR; TCRdb's copy has only in-frame clones and leaves some out. The repertoire holds some 270,000 clones, 80% to 90% seen once, with approximately 1% in the top ten. The entry originates in a study of cytomegalovirus exposure and HLA in healthy donors. Study-wide points: The study labeled 164 TCR beta chains cytomegalovirus-associated. Confirmation in vitro established that three CMV-associated chains were specific for CMV antigens.

The specimen was PBMCs. The source of this sequence is a woman between 18 and 29 years old in good health and CMV-seronegative.

The CDR3 loop is CASSLSRNEQFF. CDR3 sequence (DNA): TGTGCCAGCTCCCTTAGCCGGAATGAGCAGTTCTTC. The chain joins TRBV18 to TRBJ2-1; D remains unclear. Trimming removed 6 bases from V and 7 bases from J, with 10 bases in between. The CDR3 is 12 amino acids. Germline CDR1 is KGHSH and CDR2 is LQKENI.